This TCR beta chain was recovered during a study of T-cell memory formation after mild COVID-19. For the study at large: In these data, TCR clusters were largely donor specific.

Study observations and caveats: What remained unconfirmed was the SARS-CoV-2 specificity of second-wave clones peaking on day 37.

The CDR3 is 16 amino acids. Looked up from germline, CDR1 is LGHNA and CDR2 is YSLEER. Trimming stripped 0 bases from V and 3 bases from J, with 15 bases between. Researchers used 5'RACE with constant-segment primers to make TCR alpha and TCR beta cDNA libraries that carry sample barcodes and UMIs. TCRdb analysed the 5' RACE reads with MiXCR anew, one entry per CDR3 protein. Among hundreds of thousands of distinct CDR3 sequences listed, approximately 15% were seen once. This clonotype was observed at least ten times. What it binds is unknown. This chain uses TRBV4-3 with TRBJ2-7; D perhaps matches TRBD1 (5 bases). This receptor was taken from a man younger than 35 who had mild COVID-19 (a few samples of this study predate the infection). Cell type and time point are not known. Sequencing input: PBMCs or a T cell subset sorted from them (not recorded which). The chain's CDR3 is CASSQDLSGQGYEQYF. In DNA form, the CDR3 reads TGCGCCAGCAGCCAAGATCTGTCCGGGCAGGGCTACGAGCAGTACTTC.